This record covers a single T cell receptor beta chain. This sample is part of a study of OX40 agonist ivuxolimab in advanced cancers. Trimming removed 1 base from V and 6 bases from J, with 11 bases in between. Germline values: CDR1 SGHRS, CDR2 YFSETQ. The CDR3 sequence is 14 residues long. Profiled with immunoSEQ multiplex PCR; TCRdb holds only in-frame clones, not every one. The sample holds about 46,000 clones, roughly nine tenths seen once. The V and J genes are TRBV5-1 and TRBJ2-1; TRBD2 is a possible D gene (6 bases). This sequence was found in an adult with an advanced solid tumor such as melanoma, head and neck, liver or kidney cancer. Source: CD4+ or CD8+ T cells sorted from blood, taken in a trial of the OX40 agonist ivuxolimab. The CDR3 nucleotides read TGCGCCAGCAGCTTGCTGAGGGACTCCAATGAGCAGTTCTTC. It yields the protein CASSLLRDSNEQFF.